This T cell receptor (beta chain) was identified during a study of memory CD4+ T cells and cytomegalovirus serostatus. For the study at large: Donors were healthy Belgian adults, several CMV seropositive and some 24 seronegative.

General study findings and limits: Suggested: most of the CMV-linked TCR signature lies in CD4+ memory cells.

This table comes from immunoSEQ multiplex PCR, and its TCRdb copy is limited to in-frame clones, with some not included. The table lists roughly 40,000 clones, about 79% of them singletons, with 1.1% in the top ten. The CDR3 consists of 14 residues. The V end lost 8 bases, the J end lost 7 bases, and 18 bases lay between the germline ends. CDR1 MNHNY and CDR2 SVGAGI come from the germline V gene (reference sequence). The sort gate was single viable CD3+CD4+CD8-CD45RO+ cells for memory CD4+ T cells. Serostatus was set by detecting CMV pp150, pp28, p38, p52 IgG. CD4+ T cells were isolated by positive magnetic selection. To note about this clone: Its antigen remains unidentified.

The sample consisted of memory CD4+ T cells from blood. This TCR was sampled from an adult in good health and CMV-seronegative. V usage is TRBV6-6 and J usage is TRBJ1-5; possibly TRBD1 for D (6 bases). The CDR3 loop reads CASRNRQVTQPQHF. The CDR3, as DNA: TGTGCCAGCCGAAATCGACAGGTCACACAGCCCCAGCATTTT.